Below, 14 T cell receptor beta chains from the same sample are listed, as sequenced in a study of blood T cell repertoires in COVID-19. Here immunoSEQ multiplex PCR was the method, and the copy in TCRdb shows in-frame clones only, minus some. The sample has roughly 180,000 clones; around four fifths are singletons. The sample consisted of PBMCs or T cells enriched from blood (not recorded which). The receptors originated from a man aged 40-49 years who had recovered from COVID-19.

This CDR3 reads CASRKARSDTQYF. In nucleotides, the CDR3 is TGTGCCAGCCGAAAAGCTCGGTCGGATACGCAGTATTTT. The chain has TRBV3-1 (or the pseudogene TRBV3-2) and TRBJ2-3; D gene uncertain. The CDR3 runs 13 residues. V lost 8 bases and J lost 6, with 15 bases in between. Looked up from germline, CDR1 is LGHDT and CDR2 is YNNKEL (reference sequence).

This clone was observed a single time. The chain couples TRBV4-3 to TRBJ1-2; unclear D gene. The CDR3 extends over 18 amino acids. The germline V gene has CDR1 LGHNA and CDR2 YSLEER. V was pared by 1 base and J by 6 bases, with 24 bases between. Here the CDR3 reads CASSQGVGSAKKADGYTF. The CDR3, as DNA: TGCGCCAGCAGCCAAGGAGTTGGGTCGGCAAAAAAGGCGGATGGCTACACCTTC.

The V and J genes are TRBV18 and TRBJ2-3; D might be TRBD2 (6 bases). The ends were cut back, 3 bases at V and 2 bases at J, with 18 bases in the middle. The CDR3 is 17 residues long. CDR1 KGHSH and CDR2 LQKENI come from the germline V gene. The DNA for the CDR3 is TGTGCCAGCTCACCTCAGTCCCCGGGACTTCTCACAGATACGCAGTATTTT. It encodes CASSPQSPGLLTDTQYF.

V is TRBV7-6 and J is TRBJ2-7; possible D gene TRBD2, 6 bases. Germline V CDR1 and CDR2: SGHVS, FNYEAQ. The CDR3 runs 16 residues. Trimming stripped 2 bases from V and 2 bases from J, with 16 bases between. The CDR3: CASSLWGDFTAYEQYF. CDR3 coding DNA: TGTGCCAGCAGCTTATGGGGGGATTTTACGGCCTACGAGCAGTACTTC.

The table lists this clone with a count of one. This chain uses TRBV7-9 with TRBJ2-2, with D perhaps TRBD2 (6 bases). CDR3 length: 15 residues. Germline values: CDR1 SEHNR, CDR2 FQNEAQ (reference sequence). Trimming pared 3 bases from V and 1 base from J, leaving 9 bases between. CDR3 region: CASSFVSGNTGELFF. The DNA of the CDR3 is TGTGCCAGCAGCTTTGTTAGCGGGAACACCGGGGAGCTGTTTTTT.

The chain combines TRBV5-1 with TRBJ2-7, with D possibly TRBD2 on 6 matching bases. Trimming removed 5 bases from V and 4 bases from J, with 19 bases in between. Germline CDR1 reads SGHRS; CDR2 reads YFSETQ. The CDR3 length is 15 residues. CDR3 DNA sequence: TGCGCCAGCAGTTCGGCGGGCGGGGCACCATACGAGCAGTACGTC. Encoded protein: CASSSAGGAPYEQYV.

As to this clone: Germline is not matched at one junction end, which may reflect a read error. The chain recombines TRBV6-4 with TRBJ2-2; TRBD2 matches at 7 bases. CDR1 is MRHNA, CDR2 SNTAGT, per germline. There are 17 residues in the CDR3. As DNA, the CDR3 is TGTGCCAGCGCTCGGAACCCCGGGACTATGAACGCCGGGGAGCTGTTTTTT. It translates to CASARNPGTMNAGELFF.

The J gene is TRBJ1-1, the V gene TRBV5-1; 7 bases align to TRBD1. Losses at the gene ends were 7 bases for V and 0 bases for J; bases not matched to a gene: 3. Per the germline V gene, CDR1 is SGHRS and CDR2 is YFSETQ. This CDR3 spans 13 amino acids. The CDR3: CASGDRLNTEAFF. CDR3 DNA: TGCGCCAGCGGGGACAGACTGAACACTGAAGCTTTCTTT.

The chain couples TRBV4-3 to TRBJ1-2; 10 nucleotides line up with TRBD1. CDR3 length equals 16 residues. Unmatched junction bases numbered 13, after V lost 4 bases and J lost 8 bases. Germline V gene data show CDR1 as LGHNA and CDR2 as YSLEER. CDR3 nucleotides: TGCGCCAGCAGCCCTTACTACCGGGACAGGGGCTGGGGCTACACCTTC. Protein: CASSPYYRDRGWGYTF.

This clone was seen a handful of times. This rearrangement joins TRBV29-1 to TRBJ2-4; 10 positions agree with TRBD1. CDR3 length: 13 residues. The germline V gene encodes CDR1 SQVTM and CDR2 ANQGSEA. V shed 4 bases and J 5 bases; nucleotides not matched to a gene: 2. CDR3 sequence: CSVVDRGENIQYF. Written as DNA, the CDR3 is TGCAGCGTTGTGGACAGGGGGGAAAACATTCAGTACTTC.

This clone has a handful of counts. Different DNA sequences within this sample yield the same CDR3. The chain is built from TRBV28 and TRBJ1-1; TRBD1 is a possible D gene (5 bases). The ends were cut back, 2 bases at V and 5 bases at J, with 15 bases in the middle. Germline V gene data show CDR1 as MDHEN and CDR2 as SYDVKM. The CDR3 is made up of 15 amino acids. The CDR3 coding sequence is TGTGCCAGCAGTTTAACCCCCCGGCGGGGGACTGAAGCTTTCTTT. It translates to CASSLTPRRGTEAFF.

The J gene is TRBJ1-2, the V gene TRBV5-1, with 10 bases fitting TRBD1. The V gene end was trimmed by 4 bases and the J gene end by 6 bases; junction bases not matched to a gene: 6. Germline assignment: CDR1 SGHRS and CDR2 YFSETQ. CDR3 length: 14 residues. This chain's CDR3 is CASSGVTGGNGYTF. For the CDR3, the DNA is TGCGCCAGCAGCGGGGTGACAGGGGGCAATGGCTACACCTTC.

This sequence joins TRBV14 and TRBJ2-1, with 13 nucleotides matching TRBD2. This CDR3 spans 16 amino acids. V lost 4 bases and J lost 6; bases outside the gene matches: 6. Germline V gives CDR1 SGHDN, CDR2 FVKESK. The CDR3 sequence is CASSPQLAGGVNEQFF. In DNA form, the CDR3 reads TGTGCCAGCAGCCCCCAACTAGCGGGAGGGGTCAATGAGCAGTTCTTC.

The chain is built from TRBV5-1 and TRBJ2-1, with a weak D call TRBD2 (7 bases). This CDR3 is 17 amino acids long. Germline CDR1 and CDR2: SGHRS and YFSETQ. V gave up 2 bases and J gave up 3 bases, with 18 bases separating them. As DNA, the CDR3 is TGCGCCAGCAGCTTTACTACCGGGGGGCTGGGCTACAATGAGCAGTTCTTC. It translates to CASSFTTGGLGYNEQFF.